This T cell receptor (beta chain) was sequenced for a study of blood T cell repertoires in COVID-19. Study details: T cells, B-cell-depleted T cells, or PBMCs supplied cDNA or gDNA.

Produced via immunoSEQ multiplex PCR; TCRdb's table is partial and in-frame only. Seen here are hundreds of thousands of clones, approximately 89% observed once, and the top ten hold roughly 3.3%. Only one count was recorded for this clone. The CDR3 extends over 16 amino acids. V lost 0 bases and J 2 bases, leaving 8 bases between the germline ends. The germline CDR1 and CDR2 sequences are MGHRA and YSYEKL. This sequence joins TRBV4-1 and TRBJ1-6, with D hard to call. The source material was peripheral blood. The origin of this receptor is a woman aged 18-29 years who had recovered from COVID-19. CDR3 DNA sequence: TGCGCCAGCAGCCAAGATTTAGTGACCTATAATTCACCCCTCCACTTT. It is translated as CASSQDLVTYNSPLHF.